This T cell receptor beta chain was identified during a study of OX40 agonist ivuxolimab in advanced cancers. Study information: Dose-escalation patients' cancers were hepatocellular carcinoma, melanoma, renal cell or head and neck cancer.

Cycle 7 day 1, cycle 4 day 1, and baseline were the timepoints at which blood was sampled. CDR3 length: 16 amino acids. J lost 5 bases, V lost 0 bases, and 5 bases had no gene match. The germline gives CDR1 MNHNS, CDR2 SASEGT. Concerning this clone: Its antigen remains unknown.

General study points: Clones of CD4+ and CD8+ blood T cells grew by week 6 at doses of 0.1 to 3.0 mg/kg. On average, CD8+ T cells had more expanded clones than CD4+.

TCRdb keeps only in-frame clones here, not all; method: immunoSEQ multiplex PCR. The sample contains tens of thousands of clones, 85% to 90% of which appear only once. This specimen was CD4+ or CD8+ T cells sorted from blood, taken in a trial of the OX40 agonist ivuxolimab. The receptor's source is an adult with an advanced solid tumor such as melanoma, head and neck, liver or kidney cancer. J is TRBJ1-2 and V is TRBV6-1; 11 nucleotides agree with TRBD1. The DNA for the CDR3 is TGTGCCAGCAGTGAAGCGACCGGGGACAGGGGGTATGGCTACACCTTC. This sequence encodes CASSEATGDRGYGYTF.